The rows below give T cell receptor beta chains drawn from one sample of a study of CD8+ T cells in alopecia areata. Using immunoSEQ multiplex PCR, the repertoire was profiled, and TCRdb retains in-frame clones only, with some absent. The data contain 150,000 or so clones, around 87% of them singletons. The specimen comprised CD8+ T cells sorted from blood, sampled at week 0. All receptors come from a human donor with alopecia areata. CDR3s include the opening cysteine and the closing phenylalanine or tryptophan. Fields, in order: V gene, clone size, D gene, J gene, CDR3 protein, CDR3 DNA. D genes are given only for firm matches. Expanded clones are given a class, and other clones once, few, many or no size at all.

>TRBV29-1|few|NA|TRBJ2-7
CSVETSSDYEQYF
TGCAGCGTAGAAACTAGCTCTGACTACGAGCAGTACTTC
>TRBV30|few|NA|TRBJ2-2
CAWAGEGRDTGELFF
TGTGCCTGGGCAGGGGAGGGTCGGGACACCGGGGAGCTGTTTTTT
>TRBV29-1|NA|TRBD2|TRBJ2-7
CSVEEGTSGRPVQYF
TGCAGCGTTGAAGAGGGGACTAGCGGACGACCAGTGCAGTACTTC
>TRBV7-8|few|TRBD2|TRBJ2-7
CASSRGASGSSEEQYF
TGTGCCAGCAGCCGAGGGGCGAGCGGGAGTTCGGAAGAGCAGTACTTC
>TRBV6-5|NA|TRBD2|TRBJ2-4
CASSGGELNIQYF
TGTGCCAGCAGTGGGGGGGAACTTAACATTCAGTACTTC
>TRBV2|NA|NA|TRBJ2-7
CASSEPSRSSSYEQYF
TGTGCCAGCAGTGAGCCTAGCCGATCGAGCTCCTACGAGCAGTACTTC
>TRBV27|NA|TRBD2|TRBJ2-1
CASSFGLAGYNEQFF
TGTGCCAGCAGTTTCGGGCTAGCGGGTTACAATGAGCAGTTCTTC
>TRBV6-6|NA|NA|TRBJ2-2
CASTGTNTGELFF
TGTGCCAGCACAGGGACAAACACCGGGGAGCTGTTTTTT
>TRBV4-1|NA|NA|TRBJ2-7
CASSQEPRGGYEQYF
TGCGCCAGCAGCCAAGAACCCAGGGGCGGTTACGAGCAGTACTTC
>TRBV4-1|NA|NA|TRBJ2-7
CASSQDWATSPYEQYF
TGCGCCAGCAGCCAAGATTGGGCGACAAGCCCTTACGAGCAGTACTTC
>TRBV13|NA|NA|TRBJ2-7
CASSPPQSVGEQYF
TGTGCCAGCAGCCCACCCCAGTCAGTAGGCGAGCAGTACTTC